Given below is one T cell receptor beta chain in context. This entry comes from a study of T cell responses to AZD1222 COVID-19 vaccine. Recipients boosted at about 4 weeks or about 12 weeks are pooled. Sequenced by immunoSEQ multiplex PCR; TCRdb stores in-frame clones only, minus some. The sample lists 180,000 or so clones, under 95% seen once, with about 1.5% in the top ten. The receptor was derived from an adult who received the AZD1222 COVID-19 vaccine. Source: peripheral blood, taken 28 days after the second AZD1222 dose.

CDR3 loop: CASSSSWGQGIYGYTF. CDR3 in DNA: TGTGCCAGCAGTTCATCCTGGGGACAGGGGATCTATGGCTACACCTTC. This chain connects TRBV6-2 or TRBV6-3 to TRBJ1-2; 10 nucleotides agree with TRBD1. The CDR3 has 16 residues. V lost 4 bases and J lost 4; bases outside the gene matches: 9. CDR1 MNHEY and CDR2 SVGEGT come from the germline V gene.